These 22 T cell receptor beta chains were all obtained from the same sample, sequenced in a study of patients and donors after allogeneic stem cell transplantation. TCRdb recomputed calls from the RT-PCR reads with MiXCR, one row per CDR3 protein. The sample has about 960,000 distinct CDR3 sequences, roughly 18% seen once. The material sequenced was blood, either unsorted or a sorted T cell fraction (not recorded which). The receptors derive from a human donor who was either an allogeneic HSCT recipient or a stem cell or donor lymphocyte infusion donor (not recorded which). It is not recorded whose cells these are; they may come from a transplant donor.

V and J are TRBV10-3 and TRBJ2-1; 10 bases map to TRBD1. The length of the CDR3 is 15 residues. V was pared by 6 bases and J by 6 bases, with 8 bases of the junction left unmatched. CDR1 and CDR2 from the germline V gene are ENHRY and SYGVKD. The CDR3 DNA follows: TGTGCCATCAGGATCGGACAGGGGGTGGGCAATGAGCAGTTCTTC. This encodes CAIRIGQGVGNEQFF.

This clonotype was recorded a few times. The chain recombines TRBV10-3 with TRBJ1-1, with D unclear. Trimming removed 3 bases at V and 4 bases at J, with 15 bases between. CDR1 and CDR2 (germline): ENHRY, SYGVKD. The CDR3 is 15 residues long. The CDR3 is CAISERAPGSTEAFF. The CDR3 DNA reads as TGTGCCATCAGTGAAAGGGCCCCGGGGAGCACTGAAGCTTTCTTT.

The chain couples TRBV7-2 to TRBJ2-7; D gene ambiguous. Germline V gene data show CDR1 as SGHTA and CDR2 as FQGNSA. CDR3 length equals 12 residues. Trimming left V 3 bases short and J 12 bases short, with 15 bases between. CDR3 amino acids: CASSLQYYSRYF. Written as DNA, the CDR3 is TGTGCCAGCAGCTTGCAATATTACAGCAGGTACTTC.

The rearrangement links TRBV4-3 to TRBJ1-2; a possible D gene is TRBD1 (5 bases). Germline lookup yields CDR1 LGHNA and CDR2 YSLEER. This CDR3 contains 14 residues. Trimming pared 0 bases from V and 6 bases from J, leaving 11 bases between. The CDR3 DNA is TGCGCCAGCAGCCAAGATTCGCGGGGGGATGGCTACACCTTC. It is translated as CASSQDSRGDGYTF.

The chain joins TRBV4-2 to TRBJ2-2, with TRBD2 matching over 9 bases. Germline V gene data show CDR1 as LGHNA and CDR2 as YNFKEQ. The CDR3 is 17 residues long. Germline trimming cut 1 base from V and 7 bases from J; bases unmatched to any gene: 10. The CDR3 here is CASSQARGGNKIGELFF. CDR3 sequence (DNA): TGTGCCAGCAGCCAAGCGCGGGGGGGCAATAAGATCGGGGAGCTGTTTTTT.

This sequence joins TRBV19 and TRBJ1-5, with D unresolved. The V end lost 1 base, the J end lost 0 bases, and 13 bases lay between the germline ends. This CDR3 spans 17 amino acids. Germline V CDR1 and CDR2: LNHDA, SQIVND (reference sequence). The CDR3 nucleotides read TGTGCCAGTAGTATAGTGCAGCCGGGTGTTAGCAATCAGCCCCAGCATTTT. It is translated as CASSIVQPGVSNQPQHF. The entire variable domain, with the rest obtained from reference TRBV19 and TRBJ1-5, is as follows: DGGITQSPKYLFRKEGQNVTLSCEQNLNHDAMYWYRQDPGQGLRLIYYSQIVNDFQKGDIAEGYSVSREKKESFPLTVTSAQKNPTAFYLCASSIVQPGVSNQPQHFGDGTRLSIL.

This clonotype was recorded at least ten times. The chain couples TRBV9 to TRBJ2-1, with D possibly TRBD2 on 6 matching bases. V was clipped by 1 base and J by 6 bases, with 8 bases between them. Looked up from germline, CDR1 is SGDLS and CDR2 is YYNGEE. CDR3 length: 13 amino acids. The CDR3 region is CASSVSGGNEQFF. CDR3 in DNA: TGTGCCAGCAGCGTATCCGGGGGCAATGAGCAGTTCTTC.

V usage is TRBV28 and J usage is TRBJ1-6, with D tentatively TRBD1 (5 bases). This CDR3 contains 13 residues. With 5 bases removed from V and 12 bases from J, the gap between germline ends came to 14 bases. CDR1 is MDHEN, CDR2 SYDVKM, per germline. The CDR3 nucleotides are TGTGCCAGCAGTAGCGTCGAGGGGAAACCCCTCCACTTT. Amino acids: CASSSVEGKPLHF.

This clonotype was seen a few times. The chain uses TRBV29-1 and TRBJ1-5; D uncertain. CDR1 is SQVTM and CDR2 is ANQGSEA in the germline V gene. The CDR3 is 13 residues long. V was clipped by 4 bases and J by 3 bases, with 10 bases between them. The CDR3 sequence is CSVVSSFNQPQHF. The CDR3 bases are TGCAGCGTTGTCTCCAGCTTCAATCAGCCCCAGCATTTT.

The chain has TRBV5-8 and TRBJ1-3; D gene ambiguous. V lost 4 bases to trimming and J lost 7 bases, with 12 bases between them. This CDR3 comprises 13 residues. Germline V gene data show CDR1 as SGHTS and CDR2 as YDEGEE. In DNA, the CDR3 is TGTGCCAGCAGCCCCAGGACCACGAACACCATATATTTT. Encoded protein: CASSPRTTNTIYF.

This chain joins TRBV27 and TRBJ1-1, with D tentatively TRBD1 (5 bases). Germline CDR1 reads MNHEY; CDR2 reads SMNVEV (reference sequence). This CDR3 spans 16 amino acids. The ends were cut back, 5 bases at V and 4 bases at J, with 20 bases in the middle. The chain's CDR3 is CASSPQGRVGSTEAFF. DNA for the CDR3: TGTGCCAGCAGTCCGCAGGGACGGGTAGGGAGCACTGAAGCTTTCTTT.

The V and J genes are TRBV6-4 and TRBJ2-1, with TRBD2 identical over 7 bases. CDR1 is MRHNA and CDR2 is SNTAGT in the germline V gene. Losses at the gene ends were 4 bases for V and 9 bases for J; bases not matched to a gene: 6. This CDR3 comprises 13 residues. The CDR3 nucleotides read TGTGCCAGCAGTGCCCTACTAGCGTCTGAGCAGTTCTTC. This sequence encodes CASSALLASEQFF.

The sample holds a few counts of this clonotype. V usage is TRBV20-1 and J usage is TRBJ2-7, with 11 bases matching TRBD1. After removal of 3 bases from V and 6 bases from J, the junction contained 10 bases not matched to a gene. This CDR3 comprises 15 residues. Germline V gene sequence: CDR1 DFQATT, CDR2 SNEGSKA (reference sequence). The CDR3 sequence: CSARLTRTGGLEQYF. The CDR3 DNA reads TGCAGTGCTAGGCTCACCCGGACAGGGGGCCTCGAGCAGTACTTC.

The sample holds many counts of this clonotype. This chain links TRBV10-3 with TRBJ2-3; D is undetermined. This CDR3 comprises 13 residues. Germline CDR1 reads ENHRY; CDR2 reads SYGVKD. Trimming stripped 3 bases from V and 6 bases from J, with 10 bases between. CDR3 sequence reads: CAISDTKGDTQYF. CDR3 sequence (DNA): TGTGCCATCAGTGACACCAAAGGGGATACGCAGTATTTT.

This clonotype was seen a handful of times. The chain is built from TRBV4-2 and TRBJ2-5, with D unresolved. Trimming removed 0 bases from V and 2 bases from J, with 13 bases in between. Germline V gene lookup returns CDR1 LGHNA and CDR2 YNFKEQ. The CDR3 sequence is 16 residues long. The CDR3 region is CASSQEFGFGQETQYF. The CDR3, as DNA: TGTGCCAGCAGCCAAGAGTTTGGGTTCGGGCAAGAGACCCAGTACTTC.

The V and J genes are TRBV13 and TRBJ2-7, with TRBD2 matching 11 bases. The CDR3 sequence is 18 residues long. The junction had 10 bases not matched to a gene; V was cut back by 3 bases and J by 0 bases. Germline V gene lookup returns CDR1 PRHDT and CDR2 FYEKMQ (reference sequence). This CDR3 reads CASSLGLAVPRSSYEQYF. CDR3 nucleotide sequence: TGTGCCAGCAGCTTGGGACTAGCGGTGCCTAGGAGCTCCTACGAGCAGTACTTC.

V usage is TRBV11-2 and J usage is TRBJ2-1, with 15 bases lining up with TRBD2. Germline trimming cut 5 bases from V and 2 bases from J; bases unmatched to any gene: 13. CDR1 and CDR2 from the germline V gene are SGHAT and FQNNGV. This CDR3 comprises 20 residues. The DNA of the CDR3 is TGTGCCAGCAGCCCCCATAGAGGACTAGCGGGGGGGCGGACCTACAATGAGCAGTTCTTC. Amino acids: CASSPHRGLAGGRTYNEQFF.

This clonotype was observed a few times. V and J are TRBV6-5 and TRBJ1-5; D remains unclear. The CDR3 runs to 13 residues. Trimming pared 2 bases from V and 3 bases from J, leaving 5 bases between. The germline V gene has CDR1 MNHEY and CDR2 SVGAGI. CDR3 nucleotides: TGTGCCAGCAGTTACGGGTACAATCAGCCCCAGCATTTT. Its translation: CASSYGYNQPQHF.

The chain recombines TRBV10-3 with TRBJ2-4; TRBD2 matches at 10 bases. V trimming: 6 bases; J trimming: 5 bases; junction bases outside the gene matches: 4. The CDR3 covers 14 residues. Germline loops: CDR1 ENHRY, CDR2 SYGVKD. The CDR3, as DNA: TGTGCCATCAGCGGTAGCGGGAGGCAAAACATTCAGTACTTC. Its protein product is CAISGSGRQNIQYF.

The chain has TRBV7-9 and TRBJ2-1, with a weak D call TRBD1 (6 bases). Germline loops: CDR1 SEHNR, CDR2 FQNEAQ (reference sequence). Trimming cost V 6 bases and J 8 bases, with 17 bases left between them. The CDR3 has 14 amino acids. The DNA for the CDR3 is TGTGCCAGCAGGATAGGGGGTAAGGTCGATGAGCAGTTCTTC. Translation: CASRIGGKVDEQFF.

This clonotype was counted a few times. This sequence joins TRBV20-1 and TRBJ1-2; 8 bases are shared with TRBD1. The trim removed 5 bases at V and 6 bases at J, leaving 11 bases unmatched. CDR3 length equals 14 residues. Germline CDR1 DFQATT, CDR2 SNEGSKA (reference sequence). CDR3 loop: CSASEKQGVDGYTF. The CDR3 nucleotides read TGCAGTGCTTCCGAAAAACAGGGGGTGGATGGCTACACCTTC.

The CDR3: CASSVGQNNQPQHF. DNA for the CDR3: TGTGCCAGCAGCGTAGGCCAAAACAATCAGCCCCAGCATTTT. The J gene is TRBJ1-5, the V gene TRBV9, with unresolved D. V was shortened by 0 bases and J by 3 bases, with 7 bases between the two germline ends. The CDR3 is made up of 14 amino acids. Germline loops: CDR1 SGDLS, CDR2 YYNGEE.